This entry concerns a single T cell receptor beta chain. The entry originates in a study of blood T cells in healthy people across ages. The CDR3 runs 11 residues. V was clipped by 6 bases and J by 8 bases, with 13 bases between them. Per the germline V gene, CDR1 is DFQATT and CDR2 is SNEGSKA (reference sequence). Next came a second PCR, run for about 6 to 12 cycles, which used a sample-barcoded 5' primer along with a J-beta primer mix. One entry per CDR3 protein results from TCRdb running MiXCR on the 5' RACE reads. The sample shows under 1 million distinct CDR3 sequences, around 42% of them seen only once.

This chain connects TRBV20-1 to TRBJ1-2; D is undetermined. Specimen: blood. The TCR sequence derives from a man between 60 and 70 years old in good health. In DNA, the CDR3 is TGCAGTGCGGCCCCAGGTCAGGGCTACACCTTC. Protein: CSAAPGQGYTF.